What follows is one T cell receptor beta chain and its context. The antigen remains undetermined. An even split of each subset's genomic DNA across several immunoSEQ plates was performed. Sorted-subset replicate PCR reactions contained 150 to 200 ng DNA, corresponding to roughly 29,000 T cell genomes. TCRdb keeps only in-frame clones here, not all; method: immunoSEQ multiplex PCR. The data hold some 2,500,000 clones, with over 85% observed a single time. The CDR3 loop spans 15 amino acids. Per germline, CDR1 LGHNA and CDR2 YSLEER. Trimming cost V 3 bases and J 2 bases, with 14 bases left between them. The data were obtained in a study of shared clonotypes between healthy human individuals. Study observations and caveats: Limited genetic and exposure-history diversity came from having few donors.

Subsets obtained from CD4+ cells comprised CD45RA+ naive and CD45RA-negative memory cells. The chain employs TRBV4-3 and TRBJ2-7; tentatively, D is TRBD2 (5 bases). The specimen was naive CD4+ T cells from PBMCs. Subset meaning: CD45RA+ positively selected. The receptor comes from a man between 18 and 35 years old in good health. Some clones in this sample may be carry-over from other donors' samples. DNA of the CDR3: TGCGCCAGCAGCCAGGCCAACGGACTCGCCTACGAGCAGTACTTC. It yields the protein CASSQANGLAYEQYF.